This TCR beta chain was found in a study of CD8+CD57+ T cells in acquired aplastic anemia. Study as a whole: Across the sorted CD4+ and CD8+ cells, DNA amounts averaged roughly 3.5 ug.

Trimming shortened V by 5 bases and J by 1 base, and 8 bases separated the two germline ends. CDR1 is SGHVS and CDR2 is FQNEAQ in the germline V gene. This CDR3 region has 13 residues. Investigators profiled TCR beta VDJ and CDR3 from genomic DNA template. TCRdb re-called the reads with MiXCR, one entry per CDR3 protein. The data show some 170,000 distinct CDR3 sequences, less than 60% seen once. CD8+CD57+ cell expansion, shown by flow cytometry, had occurred in the patients selected for sequencing. The chain is built from TRBV7-8 and TRBJ1-2; D remains unclear. The sequence derives from a human donor with aplastic anemia. The sample taken for sequencing was sorted CD4+, CD8+, or CD8+CD57+ T cells (not recorded which) from PBMCs. The CDR3, as DNA: TGTGCCAGCAGCAAGACAAATAACTATGGCTACACCTTC. Protein product: CASSKTNNYGYTF.